The 26 T cell receptor beta chains reported below all come from one sample, sequenced in a study of identical twins. From the 5' RACE reads, TCRdb called clonotypes with MiXCR, one entry per CDR3 protein. This sample has 250,000 to 350,000 distinct CDR3 sequences, with 7.5% to 9.5% found just once. This sample also appeared in a second study, on yellow fever vaccine responses in identical twins.

Sequencing was carried out using CD8+ T cells sorted from blood. All receptors come from a woman aged 18-29 years in good health.

This clonotype was seen repeatedly, ten times or more. The CDR3 protein is CASSSGTGAYEQYF. For the CDR3, the DNA is TGTGCCAGCAGCTCCGGGACAGGGGCCTACGAGCAGTACTTC. This sequence joins TRBV5-6 and TRBJ2-7, with 10 bases aligning to TRBD1. After removal of 3 bases from V and 2 bases from J, the junction contained 2 bases not matched to a gene. This CDR3 region has 14 residues. Germline V gives CDR1 SGHDT, CDR2 YYEEEE.

This clonotype was found many times. This chain links TRBV3-1 with TRBJ1-5; D uncertain. The CDR3 loop spans 17 amino acids. Trimming took off 6 bases at V and 5 bases at J, with 23 bases between the two ends. CDR1 is LGHDT, CDR2 YNNKEL, per germline (reference sequence). The DNA for the CDR3 is TGTGCCAGCAGTCTGGGTGGCTCGTTAAACGCGGATCAGCCCCAGCATTTT. Protein product: CASSLGGSLNADQPQHF.

The table lists this clonotype with many counts. DNA for the CDR3: TGCGCCAGCAGCCAAAGATCGACAGGGTTGAACACTGAAGCTTTCTTT. It encodes CASSQRSTGLNTEAFF. The chain has TRBV4-1 and TRBJ1-1; 7 bases are a match to TRBD1. This CDR3 comprises 16 residues. The germline gives CDR1 MGHRA, CDR2 YSYEKL. After removal of 2 bases from V and 0 bases from J, the junction contained 6 bases not matched to a gene.

This clonotype was picked up a small number of times. The chain carries TRBV7-9 and TRBJ2-7; D possibly matches TRBD1 or TRBD2 (5 bases each). Trimming stripped 8 bases from V and 3 bases from J, with 11 bases between. The CDR3 covers 12 residues. Germline values: CDR1 SEHNR, CDR2 FQNEAQ (reference sequence). The CDR3 DNA reads as TGTGCCAGCGGGTGGGGGAACTACGAGCAGTACTTC. The encoded protein is CASGWGNYEQYF.

Many counts were recorded for this clonotype. The chain couples TRBV7-2 to TRBJ2-7, with 8 nucleotides matching TRBD1. Germline CDR1 and CDR2: SGHTA and FQGNSA. Losses at the gene ends were 4 bases for V and 3 bases for J; bases not matched to a gene: 8. The CDR3 covers 15 residues. DNA for the CDR3: TGTGCCAGCAGCTGGACAGGGTCGGCGAACTACGAGCAGTACTTC. Translating it yields CASSWTGSANYEQYF. Complete variable domain (other parts from reference TRBV7-2 and TRBJ2-7): GAGVSQSPSNKVTEKGKDVELRCDPISGHTALYWYRQSLGQGLEFLIYFQGNSAPDKSGLPSDRFSAERTGGSVSTLTIQRTQQEDSAVYLCASSWTGSANYEQYFGPGTRLTVT.

This chain uses TRBV27 with TRBJ2-7, with a weak D call TRBD2 (6 bases). The CDR3 contains 13 residues. The V end was cut by 0 bases, the J end by 6 bases, with 9 bases between. Germline V gene lookup returns CDR1 MNHEY and CDR2 SMNVEV (reference sequence). CDR3 in amino acids: CASSLSGDFEQYF. CDR3 DNA sequence: TGTGCCAGCAGTTTATCGGGGGACTTCGAGCAGTACTTC.

V is TRBV28 and J is TRBJ1-6, with D hard to call. Deletions cut 8 bases from V and 0 bases from J, with 11 bases between. The CDR3 consists of 15 residues. The germline V gene has CDR1 MDHEN and CDR2 SYDVKM. CDR3 bases: TGTGCCAGCGGATTTAGGAGCTCCTATAATTCACCCCTCCACTTT. This codes for CASGFRSSYNSPLHF.

This sequence joins TRBV12-3 or TRBV12-4 and TRBJ2-1, with D uncertain. The germline V and J ends were trimmed by 6 bases and 8 bases, with 8 bases remaining between them. The CDR3 is 11 residues long. CDR3 coding DNA: TGTGCCAGCAGCATCCAGTATGAGCAGTTCTTC. Protein: CASSIQYEQFF.

This clonotype was counted between two and nine times. This chain uses TRBV7-9 with TRBJ1-1; unclear D gene. V dropped 1 base and J dropped 7 bases, with 1 base sitting between them. CDR3 size: 10 residues. Germline V gene sequence: CDR1 SEHNR, CDR2 FQNEAQ (reference sequence). Here the CDR3 DNA reads TGTGCCAGCAGCTTAGATGAAGCTTTCTTT. Amino acid sequence: CASSLDEAFF.

This clonotype appeared once. This chain uses TRBV30 with TRBJ2-5; 9 nucleotides match TRBD1. The CDR3 is 15 residues long. V was clipped by 5 bases and J by 5 bases; unmatched bases: 12. CDR1 and CDR2 from the germline V gene are GTSNPN and SVGIG (reference sequence). CDR3 amino acids: CAWGLGTGQKETQYF. In nucleotides, the CDR3 is TGTGCCTGGGGGTTGGGGACAGGGCAAAAGGAGACCCAGTACTTC.

The chain joins TRBV1 to TRBJ2-5; no check of the table's D call, TRBD2, against the DNA was made. TRBV1 represents a pseudogene. The CDR3 runs 19 residues. CDR3 DNA sequence: TGCACCAGCAGCCAAGGAGCCCTACTAGCGGGAGCCTCTAAAGAGACCCAGTACTTC. It encodes CTSSQGALLAGASKETQYF.

This clonotype was counted a few times. The chain has TRBV7-8 and TRBJ2-1, with TRBD2 matching over 11 bases. With V trimmed by 1 base and J by 9 bases, 5 bases remained unmatched. The CDR3 has 15 amino acids. Germline V gene sequence: CDR1 SGHVS, CDR2 FQNEAQ. This CDR3 is CASSLGLAGGGEQFF. CDR3 sequence (DNA): TGTGCCAGCAGCTTAGGGCTAGCGGGAGGTGGTGAGCAGTTCTTC. The variable domain in full, with the rest retrieved from reference TRBV7-8 and TRBJ2-1, is GAGVSQSPRYKVAKRGQDVALRCDPISGHVSLFWYQQALGQGPEFLTYFQNEAQLDKSGLPSDRFFAERPEGSVSTLKIQRTQQEDSAVYLCASSLGLAGGGEQFFGPGTRLTVL.

The chain links TRBV20-1 to TRBJ1-2; D gene ambiguous. This CDR3 contains 14 residues. Looked up from germline, CDR1 is DFQATT and CDR2 is SNEGSKA (reference sequence). Trimming removed 5 bases at V and 0 bases at J, with 13 bases between. CDR3 loop: CSAYGTEANYGYTF. The CDR3 coding sequence is TGCAGTGCTTATGGTACCGAAGCTAACTATGGCTACACCTTC.

This clonotype was detected only a few times. This chain uses TRBV20-1 with TRBJ1-2; a weak D match, TRBD1 (6 bases). The CDR3 runs 15 residues. Germline CDR1 DFQATT, CDR2 SNEGSKA (reference sequence). V lost 1 base, J lost 7 bases, and 19 bases lay in between. The CDR3 loop reads CSARVYQGSLAGYTF. CDR3 bases: TGCAGTGCTAGAGTGTATCAGGGGAGTTTGGCTGGCTACACCTTC.

The table lists this clonotype with many counts. The rearrangement joins TRBV29-1 to TRBJ2-7; perhaps TRBD1 as D (6 bases). V lost 4 bases and J lost 3, with 13 bases in between. This CDR3 contains 13 residues. The germline V gene encodes CDR1 SQVTM and CDR2 ANQGSEA. The CDR3 region is CSVVVPDSYEQYF. Written as DNA, the CDR3 is TGCAGCGTTGTCGTTCCGGACAGCTACGAGCAGTACTTC.

There are many counts of this clonotype. CDR3 sequence (DNA): TGCAGTGCTAGAGAAATCGGGACAGGGAATGAAAAACTGTTTTTT. Its protein product is CSAREIGTGNEKLFF. The V and J genes are TRBV20-1 and TRBJ1-4; 9 bases align to TRBD1. V was clipped by 0 bases and J by 5 bases; unmatched bases: 4. This CDR3 region has 15 residues. CDR1 is DFQATT, CDR2 SNEGSKA, per germline (reference sequence).

This clonotype has at least ten counts. V gene TRBV4-3 combines with J gene TRBJ2-7, with D unresolved. Trimming left V 1 base short and J 2 bases short, with 12 bases between. This CDR3 comprises 15 residues. Germline V gene lookup returns CDR1 LGHNA and CDR2 YSLEER. The CDR3 sequence is CASSQAMEGTYEQYF. For the CDR3, the DNA is TGCGCCAGCAGCCAAGCGATGGAAGGGACCTACGAGCAGTACTTC.

In this sample, this clonotype turned up many times. The rearrangement links TRBV27 to TRBJ2-2; TRBD1 agrees at 8 bases. Germline CDR1 and CDR2: MNHEY and SMNVEV (reference sequence). V lost 5 bases and J lost 5; bases outside the gene matches: 13. CDR3 length equals 17 residues. CDR3 sequence reads: CASSLQGVSRSTGELFF. CDR3 nucleotide sequence: TGTGCCAGCAGTCTACAGGGGGTCTCGAGGTCGACCGGGGAGCTGTTTTTT.

This clonotype was observed many times. The CDR3 DNA is TGTGCCAGCAGTTTCGTTATAGGGGGCACTGAAGCTTTCTTT. It codes for CASSFVIGGTEAFF. The chain has TRBV12-3 or TRBV12-4 and TRBJ1-1; D is perhaps TRBD1 (6 bases). This CDR3 spans 14 amino acids. V was clipped by 3 bases and J by 4 bases, with 12 bases between them.

The rearrangement uses TRBV7-6 and TRBJ1-6; TRBD1 aligns across 9 bases. Losses at the gene ends were 2 bases for V and 8 bases for J; bases not matched to a gene: 4. The CDR3 contains 15 residues. Germline V gives CDR1 SGHVS, CDR2 FNYEAQ. The CDR3 protein is CASSLSRDRDSPLHF. The CDR3 DNA sequence: TGTGCCAGCAGCTTATCTAGGGACAGGGATTCACCCCTCCACTTT.

V and J are TRBV4-3 and TRBJ2-3; unclear D gene. This CDR3 has 15 residues. The germline V gene has CDR1 LGHNA and CDR2 YSLEER. V dropped 1 base and J dropped 6 bases, with 14 bases sitting between them. The CDR3 region has the DNA TGCGCCAGCAGCCAAGCTTTCGGAGTTTGGGATACGCAGTATTTT. It yields the protein CASSQAFGVWDTQYF.

This clonotype showed up many times. The chain couples TRBV27 to TRBJ1-2, with 7 bases identical to TRBD1. The length of the CDR3 is 14 residues. Germline lookup yields CDR1 MNHEY and CDR2 SMNVEV (reference sequence). Germline trimming cut 5 bases from V and 7 bases from J; bases unmatched to any gene: 10. Here the CDR3 reads CASSPDRAGSGYTF. CDR3 DNA sequence: TGTGCCAGCAGTCCCGACAGGGCAGGAAGTGGCTACACCTTC.

This clonotype was seen many times. The chain combines TRBV5-1 with TRBJ2-7; 7 bases match TRBD1. Trimming cost V 0 bases and J 2 bases; bases outside gene matches: 2. This CDR3 spans 14 amino acids. CDR1 SGHRS and CDR2 YFSETQ come from the germline V gene. This chain's CDR3 is CASSLETGTYEQYF. CDR3 nucleotides: TGCGCCAGCAGCTTGGAGACAGGGACCTACGAGCAGTACTTC.

Ten or more counts support this clonotype. This chain links TRBV27 with TRBJ2-1; D is unclear. The V gene lost 3 bases and the J gene lost 0 bases, with 6 bases spanning the gap. The length of the CDR3 is 14 residues. From germline, CDR1 is MNHEY and CDR2 SMNVEV (reference sequence). CDR3 region: CASSFYSSYNEQFF. CDR3 in DNA: TGTGCCAGCAGTTTTTACAGCTCCTACAATGAGCAGTTCTTC.

This clonotype showed up many times. The V gene is TRBV10-2, the J gene TRBJ2-4; 9 positions agree with TRBD2. With V trimmed by 10 bases and J by 15 bases, 19 bases remained unmatched. CDR1 and CDR2 (germline): WSHSY, SAAADI. This CDR3 is 14 amino acids long. As DNA, the CDR3 is TGCGCCACCAGCGTATTGGCTAGCGGGGACGCATTGTACTTC. Translation gives CATSVLASGDALYF.

The chain has TRBV13 and TRBJ2-3; TRBD2 matches 10 bases. Germline loops: CDR1 PRHDT, CDR2 FYEKMQ (reference sequence). The V gene end was trimmed by 4 bases and the J gene end by 3 bases; junction bases not matched to a gene: 7. The CDR3 is 16 amino acids. The CDR3 spells CASSSEREGLTDTQYF. The CDR3 coding sequence is TGTGCCAGCAGCTCCGAGCGGGAGGGCCTGACAGATACGCAGTATTTT.